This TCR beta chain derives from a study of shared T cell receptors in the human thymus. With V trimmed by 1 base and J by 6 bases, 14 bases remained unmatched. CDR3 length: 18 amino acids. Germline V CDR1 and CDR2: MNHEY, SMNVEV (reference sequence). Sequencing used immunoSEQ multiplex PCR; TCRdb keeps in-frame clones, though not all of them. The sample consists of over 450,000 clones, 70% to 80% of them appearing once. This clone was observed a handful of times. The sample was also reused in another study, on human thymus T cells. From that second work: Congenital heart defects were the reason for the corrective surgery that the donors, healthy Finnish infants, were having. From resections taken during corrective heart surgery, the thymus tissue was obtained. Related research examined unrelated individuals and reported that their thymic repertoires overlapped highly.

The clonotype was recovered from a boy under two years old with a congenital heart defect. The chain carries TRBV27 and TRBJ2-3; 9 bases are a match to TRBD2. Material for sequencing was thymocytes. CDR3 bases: TGTGCCAGCAGTTTATTGGGCTTTGCGGGAGGGCGGGCGGATACGCAGTATTTT. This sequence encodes CASSLLGFAGGRADTQYF.